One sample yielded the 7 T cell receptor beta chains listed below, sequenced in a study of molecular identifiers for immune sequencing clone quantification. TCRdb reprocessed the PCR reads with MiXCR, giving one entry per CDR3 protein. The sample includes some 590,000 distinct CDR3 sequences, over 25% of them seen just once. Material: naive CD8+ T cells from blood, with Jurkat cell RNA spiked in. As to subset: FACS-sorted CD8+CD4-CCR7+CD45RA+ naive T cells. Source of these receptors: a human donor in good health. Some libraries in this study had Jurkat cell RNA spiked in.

CDR3 loop: CASSENWVGANTEAFF. DNA for the CDR3: TGTGCCAGCAGCGAGAACTGGGTCGGGGCGAACACTGAAGCTTTCTTT. The gene calls are TRBV9 and TRBJ1-1; the D gene is possibly TRBD1 (5 bases). The length of the CDR3 is 16 residues. CDR1 SGDLS and CDR2 YYNGEE come from the germline V gene. V lost 3 bases and J 1 base, leaving 16 bases between the germline ends.

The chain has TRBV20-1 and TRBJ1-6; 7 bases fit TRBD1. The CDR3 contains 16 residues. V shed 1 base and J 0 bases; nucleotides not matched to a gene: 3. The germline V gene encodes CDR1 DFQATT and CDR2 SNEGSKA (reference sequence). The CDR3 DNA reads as TGCAGTGCTAGAGGACAGGGCGACTCCTATAATTCACCCCTCCACTTT. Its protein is CSARGQGDSYNSPLHF.

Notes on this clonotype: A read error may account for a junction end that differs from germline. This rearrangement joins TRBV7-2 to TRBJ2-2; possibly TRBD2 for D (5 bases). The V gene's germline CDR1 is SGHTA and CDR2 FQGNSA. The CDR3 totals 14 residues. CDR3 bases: TGTGCCAGCAGCCTTTATGGGAACACCGGGGAGCTGGTTTTT. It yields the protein CASSLYGNTGELVF.

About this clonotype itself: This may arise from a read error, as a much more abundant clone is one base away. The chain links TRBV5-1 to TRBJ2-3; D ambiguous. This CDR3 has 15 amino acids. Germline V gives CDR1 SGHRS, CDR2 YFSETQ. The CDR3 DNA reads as TGCGCCAGCAGCTTAGGCTTAGTTTCCACAGATACGCGGTATTTT. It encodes CASSLGLVSTDTRYF.

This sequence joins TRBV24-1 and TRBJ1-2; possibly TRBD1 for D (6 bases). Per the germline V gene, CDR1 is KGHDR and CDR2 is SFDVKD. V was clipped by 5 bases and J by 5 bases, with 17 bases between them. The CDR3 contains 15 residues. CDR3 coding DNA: TGTGCCACCAGTGTCGAGACAGGCTTCTGGTATGGCTACACCTTC. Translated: CATSVETGFWYGYTF.

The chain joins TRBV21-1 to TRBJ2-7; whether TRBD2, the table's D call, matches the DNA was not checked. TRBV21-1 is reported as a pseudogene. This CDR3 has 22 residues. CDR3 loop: CASRYRGDAGKTTSGRGHEQYF. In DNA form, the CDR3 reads TGTGCCAGCAGATATAGGGGGGACGCGGGGAAAACGACTAGCGGGAGAGGCCACGAGCAGTACTTC.

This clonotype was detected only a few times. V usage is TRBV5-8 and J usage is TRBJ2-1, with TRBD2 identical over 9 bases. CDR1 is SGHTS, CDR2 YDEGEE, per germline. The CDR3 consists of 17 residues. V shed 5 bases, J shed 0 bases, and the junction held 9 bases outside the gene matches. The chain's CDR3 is CASSPGLAKSSYNEQFF. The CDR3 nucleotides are TGTGCCAGCAGTCCCGGACTAGCGAAGAGCTCCTACAATGAGCAGTTCTTC.